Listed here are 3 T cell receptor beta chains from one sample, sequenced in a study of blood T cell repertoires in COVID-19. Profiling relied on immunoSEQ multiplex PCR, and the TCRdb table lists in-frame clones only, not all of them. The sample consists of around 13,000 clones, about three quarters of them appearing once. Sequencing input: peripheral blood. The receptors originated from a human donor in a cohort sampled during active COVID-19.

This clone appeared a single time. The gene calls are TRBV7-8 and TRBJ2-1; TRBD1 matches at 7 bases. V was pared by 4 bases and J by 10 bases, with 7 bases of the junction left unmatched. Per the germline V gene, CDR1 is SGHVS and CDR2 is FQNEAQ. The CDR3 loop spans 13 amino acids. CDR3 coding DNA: TGTGCCAGCAGCTCCAGGGGGTTAGGGGAGCAGTTCTTC. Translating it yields CASSSRGLGEQFF. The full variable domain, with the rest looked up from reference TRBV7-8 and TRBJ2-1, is GAGVSQSPRYKVAKRGQDVALRCDPISGHVSLFWYQQALGQGPEFLTYFQNEAQLDKSGLPSDRFFAERPEGSVSTLKIQRTQQEDSAVYLCASSSRGLGEQFFGPGTRLTVL.

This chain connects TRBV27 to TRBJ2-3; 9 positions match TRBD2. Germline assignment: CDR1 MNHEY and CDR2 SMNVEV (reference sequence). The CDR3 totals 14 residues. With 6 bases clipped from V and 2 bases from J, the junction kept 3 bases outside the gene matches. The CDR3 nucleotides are TGTGCCAGCAGCCGACTAGCGGTCACAGATACGCAGTATTTT. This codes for CASSRLAVTDTQYF.

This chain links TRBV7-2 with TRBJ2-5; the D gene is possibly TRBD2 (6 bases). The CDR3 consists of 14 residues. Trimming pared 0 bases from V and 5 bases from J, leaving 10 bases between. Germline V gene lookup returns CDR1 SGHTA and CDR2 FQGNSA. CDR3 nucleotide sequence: TGTGCCAGCAGCTTAGCGGGAGGAGGGGAGACCCAGTACTTC. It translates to CASSLAGGGETQYF.